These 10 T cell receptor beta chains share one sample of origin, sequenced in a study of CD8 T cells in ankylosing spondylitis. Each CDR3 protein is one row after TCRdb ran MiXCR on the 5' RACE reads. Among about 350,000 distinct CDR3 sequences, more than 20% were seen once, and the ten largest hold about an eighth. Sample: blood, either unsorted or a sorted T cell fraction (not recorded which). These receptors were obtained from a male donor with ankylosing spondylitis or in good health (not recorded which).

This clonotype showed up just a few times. The CDR3 loop is CASSSAGFSGSSYNEQFF. In DNA, the CDR3 is TGTGCCAGCAGCTCCGCAGGATTTAGCGGAAGCTCCTACAATGAGCAGTTCTTC. V is TRBV7-3 and J is TRBJ2-1, with a weak D call TRBD2 (6 bases). V was shortened by 4 bases and J by 0 bases, with 19 bases between the two germline ends. Germline CDR1 and CDR2: SGHTA and FQGTGA. This CDR3 has 18 residues. Variable domain in full (rest from reference TRBV7-3 and TRBJ2-1): GAGVSQTPSNKVTEKGKYVELRCDPISGHTALYWYRQSLGQGPEFLIYFQGTGAADDSGLPNDRFFAVRPEGSVSTLKIQRTERGDSAVYLCASSSAGFSGSSYNEQFFGPGTRLTVL.

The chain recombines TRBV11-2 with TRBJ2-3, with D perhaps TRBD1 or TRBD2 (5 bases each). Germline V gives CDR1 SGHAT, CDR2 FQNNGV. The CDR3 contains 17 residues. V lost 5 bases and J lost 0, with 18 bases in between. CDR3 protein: CASSLPSGLPSTDTQYF. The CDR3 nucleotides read TGTGCCAGCAGCCTCCCCTCGGGGCTACCAAGCACAGATACGCAGTATTTT.

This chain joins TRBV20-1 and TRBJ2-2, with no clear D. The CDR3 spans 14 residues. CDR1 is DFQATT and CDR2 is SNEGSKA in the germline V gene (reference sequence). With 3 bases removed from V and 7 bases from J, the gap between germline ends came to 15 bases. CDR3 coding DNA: TGCAGTGCTAGGGAGTTAGAATACGGCGGGGAGCTGTTTTTT. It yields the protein CSARELEYGGELFF.

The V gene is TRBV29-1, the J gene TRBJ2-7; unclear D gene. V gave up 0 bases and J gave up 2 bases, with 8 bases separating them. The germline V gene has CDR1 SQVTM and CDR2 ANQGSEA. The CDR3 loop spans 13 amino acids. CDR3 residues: CSVEDQKTYEQYF. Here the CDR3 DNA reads TGCAGCGTTGAAGATCAGAAAACCTACGAGCAGTACTTC.

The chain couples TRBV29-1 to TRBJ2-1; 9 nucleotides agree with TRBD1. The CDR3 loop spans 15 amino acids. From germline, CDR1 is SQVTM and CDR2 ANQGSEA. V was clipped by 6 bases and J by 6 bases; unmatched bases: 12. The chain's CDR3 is CSVSPRDRAFNEQFF. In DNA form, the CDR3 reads TGCAGCGTAAGCCCCCGGGACAGGGCGTTCAATGAGCAGTTCTTC.

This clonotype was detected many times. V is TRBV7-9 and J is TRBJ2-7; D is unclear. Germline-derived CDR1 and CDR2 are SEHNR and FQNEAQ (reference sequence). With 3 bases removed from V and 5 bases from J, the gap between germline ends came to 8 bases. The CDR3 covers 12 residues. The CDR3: CASSFLPNEQYF. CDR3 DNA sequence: TGTGCCAGCAGCTTCCTACCCAACGAGCAGTACTTC.

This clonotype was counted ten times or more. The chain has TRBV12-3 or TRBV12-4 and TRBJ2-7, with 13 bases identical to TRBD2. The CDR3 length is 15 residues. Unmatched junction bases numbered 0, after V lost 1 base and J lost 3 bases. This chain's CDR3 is CASSLGTSGGYEQYF. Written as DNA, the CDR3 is TGTGCCAGCAGTTTAGGGACTAGCGGGGGCTACGAGCAGTACTTC.

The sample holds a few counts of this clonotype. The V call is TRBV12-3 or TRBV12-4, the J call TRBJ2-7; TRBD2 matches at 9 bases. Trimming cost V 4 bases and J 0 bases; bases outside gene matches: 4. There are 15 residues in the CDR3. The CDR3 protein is CASSSGLASSYEQYF. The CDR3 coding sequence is TGTGCCAGCAGTTCGGGACTAGCTAGCTCCTACGAGCAGTACTTC.

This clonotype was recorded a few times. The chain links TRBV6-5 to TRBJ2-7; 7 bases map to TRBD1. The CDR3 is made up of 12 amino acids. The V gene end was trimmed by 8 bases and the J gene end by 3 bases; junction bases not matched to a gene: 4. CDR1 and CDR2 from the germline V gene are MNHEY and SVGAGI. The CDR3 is CASGAGGYEQYF. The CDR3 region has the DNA TGTGCCAGCGGGGCAGGGGGCTACGAGCAGTACTTC.

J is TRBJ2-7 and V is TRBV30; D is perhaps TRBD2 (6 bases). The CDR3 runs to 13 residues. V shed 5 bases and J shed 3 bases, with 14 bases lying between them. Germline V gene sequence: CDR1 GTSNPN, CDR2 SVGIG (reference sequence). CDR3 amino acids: CAWDLGRLYEQYF. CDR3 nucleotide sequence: TGTGCCTGGGACCTTGGGAGGCTCTACGAGCAGTACTTC.